A single sample gave rise to the 10 T cell receptor beta chains below, sequenced in a study of early T cells in non-severe SARS-CoV-2 infection. One entry per CDR3 protein results from TCRdb running MiXCR on the 5' RACE reads. The sample records approximately 100,000 distinct CDR3 sequences, 16% being singletons. The sample comprised whole blood. The receptors here all came from an adult who was a healthcare worker with PCR-confirmed SARS-CoV-2 infection or an uninfected control (not recorded which).

This rearrangement joins TRBV11-2 to TRBJ2-3, with D unclear. Trimming cost V 7 bases and J 3 bases, with 14 bases left between them. Germline V gene sequence: CDR1 SGHAT, CDR2 FQNNGV. CDR3 length: 14 residues. CDR3 bases: TGTGCCAGCATCCTACTCCGCAATACAGATACGCAGTATTTT. It codes for CASILLRNTDTQYF.

This clonotype was counted between two and nine times. The chain is built from TRBV27 and TRBJ2-5, with no clear D. Germline V gene lookup returns CDR1 MNHEY and CDR2 SMNVEV (reference sequence). The CDR3 runs to 17 residues. V dropped 6 bases and J dropped 3 bases, with 23 bases sitting between them. The CDR3 loop is CASRPHPDEDVKETQYF. CDR3 sequence (DNA): TGTGCCAGCAGACCTCACCCGGACGAAGACGTAAAAGAGACCCAGTACTTC.

This chain links TRBV24-1 with TRBJ1-5; D is uncertain. Germline V gives CDR1 KGHDR, CDR2 SFDVKD. The CDR3 has 14 amino acids. Trimming pared 3 bases from V and 3 bases from J, leaving 8 bases between. For the CDR3, the DNA is TGTGCCACCAGTGATACGGACTACAATCAGCCCCAGCATTTT. It encodes CATSDTDYNQPQHF.

The chain recombines TRBV6-2 or TRBV6-3 with TRBJ2-3; TRBD2 agrees at 7 bases. The CDR3 has 13 residues. V was pared by 7 bases and J by 4 bases, with 5 bases of the junction left unmatched. Germline V gene sequence: CDR1 MNHEY, CDR2 SVGEGT. This chain's CDR3 is CASTGEGPDTQYF. Written as DNA, the CDR3 is TGTGCCAGCACCGGGGAGGGACCAGATACGCAGTATTTT.

This clonotype appeared a few times. The CDR3, as DNA: TGCAGCGTTGAGGAACAGGTCTACCCGTCATCCTACGAGCAGTACTTC. Its translation is CSVEEQVYPSSYEQYF. The chain carries TRBV29-1 and TRBJ2-7, with D possibly TRBD1 on 5 matching bases. Germline V lookup: CDR1 SQVTM, CDR2 ANQGSEA. The CDR3 spans 16 residues. Trimming pared 3 bases from V and 1 base from J, leaving 19 bases between.

This clonotype was counted between two and nine times. CDR3 protein: CASSLGWQTEGRAEAFF. The CDR3 coding sequence is TGTGCCAGCAGTTTAGGTTGGCAGACGGAGGGGCGGGCTGAAGCTTTCTTT. The gene calls are TRBV12-3 or TRBV12-4 and TRBJ1-1; tentative D call: TRBD1 (5 bases). CDR3 length: 17 residues. The V and J ends lost 1 base and 6 bases respectively, with 21 bases between them.

This clonotype was detected only a few times. The chain is built from TRBV9 and TRBJ2-2; D is ambiguous. The germline gives CDR1 SGDLS, CDR2 YYNGEE. V gave up 0 bases and J gave up 8 bases, with 14 bases separating them. The CDR3 runs 15 residues. CDR3 in DNA: TGTGCCAGCAGCGTAGCCCCTACTCCGGGTGGGGAGCTGTTTTTT. This encodes CASSVAPTPGGELFF.

The gene calls are TRBV12-3 or TRBV12-4 and TRBJ1-5; 11 bases are a match to TRBD1. The CDR3 runs to 14 residues. Unmatched junction bases numbered 2, after V lost 1 base and J lost 9 bases. DNA of the CDR3: TGTGCCAGCAGTTTAGGGACAGGGGGCCTGCCCCAGCATTTT. It specifies CASSLGTGGLPQHF.

There are a few counts of this clonotype. This chain uses TRBV19 with TRBJ1-5, with D perhaps TRBD1 (6 bases). The V end lost 7 bases, the J end lost 8 bases, and 18 bases lay between the germline ends. Germline V lookup: CDR1 LNHDA, CDR2 SQIVND (reference sequence). The CDR3 is made up of 14 amino acids. CDR3 region: CASKSGQGKKPQHF. CDR3 coding DNA: TGTGCCAGTAAGTCCGGTCAGGGGAAAAAGCCCCAGCATTTT.

The chain couples TRBV7-2 to TRBJ2-7, with D possibly being TRBD1 (6 bases). Trimming took off 5 bases at V and 1 base at J, with 15 bases between the two ends. CDR1 is SGHTA and CDR2 is FQGNSA in the germline V gene. The CDR3 consists of 15 residues. CDR3 nucleotide sequence: TGTGCCAGCAGCCAGGAGGCCAGGGGATCCTACGAGCAGTACTTC. Protein: CASSQEARGSYEQYF.